A single T cell receptor (beta chain) is shown here with its context. Its recognized antigen is unknown. No much larger clonotype is one base removed from it; base qualities were not supplied. In the prospective study, participants were about 18 to 95 years old, resided in under 30 geographic areas of the United States, and were enrolled through a virtual design. Cohort assignment in the prospective study relied on participant-reported clinical history from a screening survey and a study questionnaire. Recovered participants in ImmuneRACE Cohort 3 were defined by two consecutive negative NP/OP PCR tests, clearance by a healthcare professional, or resolution of symptoms. In the prospective study, whole blood, serum and a nasopharyngeal or oropharyngeal swab were collected from each participant by mobile phlebotomists. Participants in the prospective study had the option to provide additional blood draws and questionnaires over a roughly 2-month period. Prospective study blood samples were shipped either frozen or at room temperature before DNA extraction.

This sample is drawn from a study of blood T cell repertoires in COVID-19 (dated by TCRdb to 2020 to 2022). About the full investigation: Collaborator samples came from the United States, Italy and Spain and covered acute and convalescent phases of COVID-19. The prospective study material was composed of cDNA or gDNA derived from T cells, B-cell-depleted T cells, or PBMCs. Where HLA class I and class II types were available, the types were taken from metadata supplied by the sample provider, not from assay-based typing. Nearly every sample came with metadata listing a de-identified subject ID, COVID-19 status, age in years and sex. The samples were drawn from two sources: the first 160 participants of the ongoing ImmuneRACE study, and 950 to 1,500 subjects contributed by 6 global collaborators. The repertoires were released in a freely available public database meant as a resource for research on the immune response to SARS-CoV-2. Subjects who had been exposed to COVID-19, were actively infected with it, or had recovered from it provided the deeply sampled blood TCRbeta repertoires that made up the dataset.

Including cysteine and phenylalanine, the CDR3 has 13 amino acids. This entry keeps only the CDR3 DNA: 39 bases, framed from base 1. Unmatched junction bases come to 5, with V trimmed by 6 bases and J by 5 bases. Results and caveats for the whole study, not just this receptor: Clinical and demographic metadata were provided uncurated, with the amount varying by source and participant.

TCRbeta CDR3 regions were amplified from genomic DNA using the immunoSEQ Assay, a bias-controlled multiplex PCR. In the source study's methods: The number of nucleated cells in each sample was estimated by amplification of reference gene primers within the assay. Sequence reads were collapsed and filtered to measure the absolute abundance of every unique TCRbeta CDR3 rearrangement. For each sample, productive Simpson clonality was calculated as the square root of Simpson's diversity index across productive rearrangements. The immuneACCESS repertoire file appears here via TCRdb, limited to in-frame rearrangements. These files lack a portion of the clones; in checked studies, under half of the deficit traces to unresolved V genes, and the cause of the others is not known. V, J and clone size derive from that table, while D and trimming were established from the DNA sequence. The sample table records around 290,000 clones; 80% to 95% of these occur just once. The top ten clones comprise 0.95% to 1.2% of the sample.

This receptor was obtained from a woman under 40 who had recovered from COVID-19. The chain employs TRBV12-3 or TRBV12-4 and TRBJ2-7; 9 of the junction bases match TRBD1. The sample comprised PBMCs or T cells enriched from blood (not recorded which). The CDR3 loop reads CASRTGGINEQYF. Here is the DNA: TGTGCCAGCAGGACAGGGGGTATAAACGAGCAGTACTTC.